The clone carrying this T cell receptor beta chain was picked up one time. What it binds is unknown. This CDR3 contains 13 residues. V lost 6 bases and J 0 bases, leaving 8 bases between the germline ends. Germline lookup yields CDR1 SGHDT and CDR2 YYEEEE. The data were taken from a study of cytomegalovirus exposure and HLA in healthy donors. Study-wide results and caveats: The study listed approximately 170 cytomegalovirus-associated TCR beta chains. A previous analysis found most TCR beta V segments productive roughly 87% or roughly 30% of the time. Some public TCRs appeared in many individuals, while most sequences were rare.

PCR used 60 Vbeta primers and 13 Jbeta primers. Libraries were prepared by immunoSEQ multiplex PCR; TCRdb keeps only in-frame clonotypes and omits some of them. The repertoire has 200,000 to 250,000 clones, roughly 82% of them found once; the top ten carry around 5.4%. This chain uses TRBV5-6 with TRBJ2-3; no definite D call. Material: PBMCs. The sequence was collected from a woman aged 40 to 55 in good health and CMV-seropositive. The CDR3 loop reads CASKPSSTDTQYF. Here the CDR3 DNA reads TGTGCCAGCAAGCCCTCTAGCACAGATACGCAGTATTTT.